The rows below give T cell receptor beta chains drawn from one sample of a study of tumor-infiltrating lymphocytes in localized non-small cell lung cancer. Sequenced by immunoSEQ multiplex PCR; TCRdb stores in-frame clones only, minus some. The repertoire includes over 10,000 clones, around three fifths of them detected once, and 7% sits in the top ten. The sample comprised lung tumor tissue. The receptors stem from a human donor with non-small cell lung cancer. Both conserved end residues are part of each CDR3. The order of the fields is V gene, clone size, D gene, J gene, CDR3 DNA, CDR3 protein. A D gene is named only where the DNA matches it firmly. Expanded clones are given a class, and other clones once, few, many or no size at all.

TRBV7-9	.	TRBD2	TRBJ2-1	TGTGCCAGCAGCCCGGGCCTCGGCGGGAGGGCCTATGAGCAGTTCTTC	CASSPGLGGRAYEQFF
TRBV7-9	.	.	TRBJ2-7	TGTGCCAGCAGCTCAACTTCCGAGCAGTACTTC	CASSSTSEQYF
TRBV5-4	.	TRBD1	TRBJ1-5	TGTGCCAGCAGCTTGTCTGGGGCAGGGGGGGATCAGCCCCAGCATTTT	CASSLSGAGGDQPQHF
TRBV28	.	.	TRBJ2-7	TGTGCCAGCAGTTTTACTCTTACCTACGAGCAGTACTTC	CASSFTLTYEQYF
TRBV6-5	few	TRBD2	TRBJ2-7	TGTGCCAGCAGCCCGCGGGGCGGGAGGTACGAGCAGTACTTC	CASSPRGGRYEQYF
TRBV7-9	medium-sized	.	TRBJ2-7	TGTGCCAGCAGCTTAGAATGGGGGCCCGAGCAGTACTTC	CASSLEWGPEQYF
TRBV2	.	TRBD2	TRBJ2-5	TGTGCCAGCAGTTCGACTAGCGGGGGCTGGGGGACCCAGTACTTC	CASSSTSGGWGTQYF
TRBV6-6	.	.	TRBJ1-5	TGTGCCAGCAGGGCAGGGGTTTTGTTTCAGCCCCAGCATTTT	CASRAGVLFQPQHF
TRBV6-1	medium-sized	TRBD2	TRBJ2-1	TGTGCCAGCAGTGCCGGGACTAGCGGGGGGCGAGGCTACAATGAGCAGTTCTTC	CASSAGTSGGRGYNEQFF
TRBV15	.	TRBD1	TRBJ1-2	TGTGCCACCAGCAGAGGACAGGGGTTTGGCTACACCTTC	CATSRGQGFGYTF
TRBV28	few	TRBD2	TRBJ2-5	TGTGCCAGCAGCCGCCGAGGATTCGGGGGGGCCGGACAAGAGACCCAGTACTTC	CASSRRGFGGAGQETQYF
TRBV2	few	.	TRBJ2-1	TGTGCCAGCAGTGCGGACGGTAGCTCCTACAATGAGCAGTTCTTC	CASSADGSSYNEQFF
TRBV28	once	TRBD2	TRBJ2-1	TGTGCCAGCGAGACTAGCGGGAGGGTATCCTACAATGAGCAGTTCTTC	CASETSGRVSYNEQFF
TRBV25-1	.	.	TRBJ1-1	TGTGCCAGCAGGGGTACAATGAACACTGAAGCTTTCTTT	CASRGTMNTEAFF
TRBV5-1	.	TRBD2	TRBJ2-5	TGCGCCAGCAGCGTTGGGACTAGCAGGAACCAAGAGACCCAGTACTTC	CASSVGTSRNQETQYF
TRBV27	few	.	TRBJ1-3	TGTGCCAGCAGCTTACAGGGAAACGGAAACACCATATATTTT	CASSLQGNGNTIYF
TRBV7-3	.	TRBD2	TRBJ2-3	TGTGCCAGCAGCTTAGGCCCTCGGGGGGGCGCAGATACGCAGTATTTT	CASSLGPRGGADTQYF
TRBV7-8	.	.	TRBJ1-1	TGTGCCAGCAGCTTACCGGCCGGGAGGGAGGGAGCTGAAGCTTTCTTT	CASSLPAGREGAEAFF
TRBV2	.	.	TRBJ1-5	TGTGCCAGCAGTGATAGGCAGCTAAATCAGCCCCAGCATTTT	CASSDRQLNQPQHF